The present T cell receptor (beta chain) was sequenced within a study of blood T cell repertoires in COVID-19. V lost 7 bases, J lost 0 bases, and 6 bases stayed unmatched. Germline CDR1 and CDR2: MRHNA and SNTAGT. This CDR3 contains 15 residues. Original handling: Reference gene primers were amplified, and this amplification served to estimate nucleated cell counts. Method: immunoSEQ multiplex PCR; TCRdb's copy keeps in-frame clones and lacks some. V and J calls and clone size come straight from that table; D and trimming were deduced from the DNA. The sample records over 150,000 clones, about 90% being singletons. Those who participated ranged in age from about 18 to 89 years and resided in approximately 26 US areas. Participants' own reports of clinical history determined their cohort assignment.

This clonotype was sampled from a woman aged 25 to 39 who had recovered from COVID-19. The rearrangement joins TRBV6-4 to TRBJ2-3, with 8 positions matching TRBD2. Sequencing was carried out using PBMCs or T cells enriched from blood (not recorded which). The CDR3 nucleotides read TGTGCCAGCATAAGCGGGGGACCTAGCACAGATACGCAGTATTTT. Translation: CASISGGPSTDTQYF.